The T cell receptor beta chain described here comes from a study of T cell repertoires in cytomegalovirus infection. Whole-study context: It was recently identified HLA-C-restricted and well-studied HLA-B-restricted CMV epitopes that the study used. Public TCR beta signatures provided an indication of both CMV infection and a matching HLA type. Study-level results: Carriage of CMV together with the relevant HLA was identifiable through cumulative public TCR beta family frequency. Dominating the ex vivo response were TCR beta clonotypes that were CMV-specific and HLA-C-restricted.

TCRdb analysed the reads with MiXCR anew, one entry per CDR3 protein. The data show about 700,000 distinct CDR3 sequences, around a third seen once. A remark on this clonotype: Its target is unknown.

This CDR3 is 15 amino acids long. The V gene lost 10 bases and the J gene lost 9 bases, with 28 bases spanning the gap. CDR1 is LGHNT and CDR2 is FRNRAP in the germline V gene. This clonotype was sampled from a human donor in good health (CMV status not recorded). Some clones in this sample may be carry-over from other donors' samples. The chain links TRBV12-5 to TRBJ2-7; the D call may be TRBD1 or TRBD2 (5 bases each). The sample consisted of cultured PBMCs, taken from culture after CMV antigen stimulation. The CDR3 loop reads CATSLGVGPSTRQYF. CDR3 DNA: TGTGCTACCTCTCTGGGGGTAGGGCCTTCTACGAGGCAGTACTTC.